The present T cell receptor (beta chain) was sequenced within a study of early T cells in non-severe SARS-CoV-2 infection. The junction had 6 bases not matched to a gene; V was cut back by 4 bases and J by 3 bases. This CDR3 has 15 residues. Germline loops: CDR1 SGHNT, CDR2 YYREEE (reference sequence). Overall study results and limits: Matching with VDJdb favored anti-spike CD8 responses (missing private and CD4 specificities).

Of note for this clonotype: Its cognate antigen is unknown.

Individual cDNA molecules each received unique molecular identifiers attached to them. Each CDR3 protein gets one entry after TCRdb re-called the 5' RACE reads with MiXCR. The sample yields roughly 55,000 distinct CDR3 sequences, 15% seen once. The sample consisted of whole blood, taken at baseline. This receptor was obtained from an adult who was a healthcare worker with PCR-confirmed SARS-CoV-2 infection or an uninfected control (not recorded which). This chain connects TRBV5-4 to TRBJ2-2, with 7 bases matching TRBD2. CDR3 coding DNA: TGTGCCAGCAGCCAAACTAGCGACTACACCGGGGAGCTGTTTTTT. As protein: CASSQTSDYTGELFF.